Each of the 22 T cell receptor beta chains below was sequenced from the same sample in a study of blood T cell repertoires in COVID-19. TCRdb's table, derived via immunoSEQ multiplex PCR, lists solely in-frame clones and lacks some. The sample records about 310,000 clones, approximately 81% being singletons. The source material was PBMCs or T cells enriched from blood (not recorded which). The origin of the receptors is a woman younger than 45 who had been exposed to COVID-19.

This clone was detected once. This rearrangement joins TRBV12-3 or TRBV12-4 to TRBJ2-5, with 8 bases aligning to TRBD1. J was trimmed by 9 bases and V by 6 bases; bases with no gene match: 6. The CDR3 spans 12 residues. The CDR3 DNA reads TGTGCCAGCAGGCTCACCAGGGGGCCCCAGTACTTC. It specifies CASRLTRGPQYF.

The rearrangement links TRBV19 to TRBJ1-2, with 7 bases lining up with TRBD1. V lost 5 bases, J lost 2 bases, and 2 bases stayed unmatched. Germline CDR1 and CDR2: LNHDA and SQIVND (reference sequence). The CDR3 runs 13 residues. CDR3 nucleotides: TGTGCCAGTAGTGCAGGGGGAAACTATGGCTACACCTTC. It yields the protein CASSAGGNYGYTF. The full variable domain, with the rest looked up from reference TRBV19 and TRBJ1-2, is DGGITQSPKYLFRKEGQNVTLSCEQNLNHDAMYWYRQDPGQGLRLIYYSQIVNDFQKGDIAEGYSVSREKKESFPLTVTSAQKNPTAFYLCASSAGGNYGYTFGSGTRLTVV.

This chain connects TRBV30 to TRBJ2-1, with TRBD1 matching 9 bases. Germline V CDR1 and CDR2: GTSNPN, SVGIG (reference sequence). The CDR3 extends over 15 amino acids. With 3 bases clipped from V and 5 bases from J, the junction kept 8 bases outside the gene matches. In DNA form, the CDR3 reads TGTGCCTGGAGAGACCCCGGACAGGGGAACAATGAGCAGTTCTTC. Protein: CAWRDPGQGNNEQFF.

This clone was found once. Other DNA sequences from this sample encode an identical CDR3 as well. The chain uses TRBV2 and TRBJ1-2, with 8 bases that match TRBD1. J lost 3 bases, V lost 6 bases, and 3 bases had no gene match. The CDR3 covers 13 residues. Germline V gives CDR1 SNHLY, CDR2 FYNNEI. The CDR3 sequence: CASSEQGDYGYTF. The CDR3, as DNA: TGTGCCAGCAGCGAACAGGGGGACTATGGCTACACCTTC.

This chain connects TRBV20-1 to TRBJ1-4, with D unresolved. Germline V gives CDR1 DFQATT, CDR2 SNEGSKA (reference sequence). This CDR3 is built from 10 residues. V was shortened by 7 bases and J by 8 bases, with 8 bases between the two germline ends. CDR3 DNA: TGCAGTGTGAGGAGGGAAAAACTGTTTTTT. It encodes CSVRREKLFF.

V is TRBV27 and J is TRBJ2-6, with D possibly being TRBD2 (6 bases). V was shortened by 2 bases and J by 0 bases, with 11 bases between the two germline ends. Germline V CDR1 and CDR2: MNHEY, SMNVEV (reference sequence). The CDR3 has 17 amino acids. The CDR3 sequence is CASSLGGRPSGANVLTF. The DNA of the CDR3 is TGTGCCAGCAGTTTAGGGGGGAGGCCCTCTGGGGCCAACGTCCTGACTTTC.

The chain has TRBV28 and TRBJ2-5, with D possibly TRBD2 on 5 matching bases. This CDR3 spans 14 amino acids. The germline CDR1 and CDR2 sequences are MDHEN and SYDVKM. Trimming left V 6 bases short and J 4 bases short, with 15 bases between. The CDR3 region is CASSPGLARETQYF. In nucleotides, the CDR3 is TGTGCCAGCAGCCCAGGACTCGCGAGAGAGACCCAGTACTTC.

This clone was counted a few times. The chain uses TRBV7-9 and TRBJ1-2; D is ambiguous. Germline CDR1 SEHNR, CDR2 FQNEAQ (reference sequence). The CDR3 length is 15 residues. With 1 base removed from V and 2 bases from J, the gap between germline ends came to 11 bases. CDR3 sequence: CASSLGISVNYGYTF. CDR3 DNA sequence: TGTGCCAGCAGCTTAGGTATCAGCGTAAACTATGGCTACACCTTC.

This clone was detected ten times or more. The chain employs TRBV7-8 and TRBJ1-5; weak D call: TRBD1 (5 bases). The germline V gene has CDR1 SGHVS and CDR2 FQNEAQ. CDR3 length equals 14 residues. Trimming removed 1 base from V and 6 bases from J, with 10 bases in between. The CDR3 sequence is CASSLGVGPQPQHF. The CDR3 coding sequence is TGTGCCAGCAGCTTAGGCGTGGGGCCTCAGCCCCAGCATTTT. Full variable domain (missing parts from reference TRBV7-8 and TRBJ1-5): GAGVSQSPRYKVAKRGQDVALRCDPISGHVSLFWYQQALGQGPEFLTYFQNEAQLDKSGLPSDRFFAERPEGSVSTLKIQRTQQEDSAVYLCASSLGVGPQPQHFGDGTRLSIL.

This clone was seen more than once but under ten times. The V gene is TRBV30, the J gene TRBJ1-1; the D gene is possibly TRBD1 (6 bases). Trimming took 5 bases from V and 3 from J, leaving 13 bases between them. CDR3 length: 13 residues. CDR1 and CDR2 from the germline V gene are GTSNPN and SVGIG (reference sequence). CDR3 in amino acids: CAWSLRQDTEAFF. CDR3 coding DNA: TGTGCCTGGTCCCTTCGACAGGACACTGAAGCTTTCTTT.

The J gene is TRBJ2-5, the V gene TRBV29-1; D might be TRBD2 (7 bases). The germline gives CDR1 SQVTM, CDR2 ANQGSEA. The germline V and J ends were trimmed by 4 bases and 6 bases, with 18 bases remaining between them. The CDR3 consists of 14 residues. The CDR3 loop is CSVATTGGGQTQYF. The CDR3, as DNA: TGCAGCGTTGCTACTACGGGGGGCGGGCAGACCCAGTACTTC. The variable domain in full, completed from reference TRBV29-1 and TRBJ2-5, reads SAVISQKPSRDICQRGTSLTIQCQVDSQVTMMFWYRQQPGQSLTLIATANQGSEATYESGFVIDKFPISRPNLTFSTLTVSNMSPEDSSIYLCSVATTGGGQTQYFGPGTRLLVL.

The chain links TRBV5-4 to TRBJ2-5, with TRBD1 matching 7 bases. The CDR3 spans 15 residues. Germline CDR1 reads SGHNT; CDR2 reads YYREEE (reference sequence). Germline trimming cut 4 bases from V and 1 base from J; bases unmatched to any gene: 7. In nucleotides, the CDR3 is TGTGCCAGCAGCCAAGGGGGCGGGTCCCAAGAGACCCAGTACTTC. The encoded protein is CASSQGGGSQETQYF.

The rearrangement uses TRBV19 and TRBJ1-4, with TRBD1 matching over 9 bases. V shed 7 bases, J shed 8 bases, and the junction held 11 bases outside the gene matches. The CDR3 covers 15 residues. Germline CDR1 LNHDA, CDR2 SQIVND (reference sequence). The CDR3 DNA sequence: TGTGCCAGTAACAAAAACAGGGGGCCGGGGGAAAAACTGTTTTTT. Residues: CASNKNRGPGEKLFF.

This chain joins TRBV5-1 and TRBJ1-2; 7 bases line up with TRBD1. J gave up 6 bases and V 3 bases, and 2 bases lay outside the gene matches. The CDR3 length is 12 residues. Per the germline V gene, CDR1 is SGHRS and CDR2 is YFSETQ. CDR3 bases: TGCGCCAGCAGCTCTACAGGGGATGGCTACACCTTC. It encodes CASSSTGDGYTF.

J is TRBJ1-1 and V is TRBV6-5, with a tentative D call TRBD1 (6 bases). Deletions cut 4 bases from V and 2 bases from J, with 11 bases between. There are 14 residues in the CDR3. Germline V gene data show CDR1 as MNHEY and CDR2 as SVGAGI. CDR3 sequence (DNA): TGTGCCAGCAGTTCCGGACAGCATAACACTGAAGCTTTCTTT. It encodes CASSSGQHNTEAFF.

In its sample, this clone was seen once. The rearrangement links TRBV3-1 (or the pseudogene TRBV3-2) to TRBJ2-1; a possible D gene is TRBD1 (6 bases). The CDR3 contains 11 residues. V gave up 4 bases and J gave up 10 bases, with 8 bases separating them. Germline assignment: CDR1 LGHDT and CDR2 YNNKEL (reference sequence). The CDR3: CASSRDREQFF. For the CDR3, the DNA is TGTGCCAGCAGCCGTGACAGGGAGCAGTTCTTC.

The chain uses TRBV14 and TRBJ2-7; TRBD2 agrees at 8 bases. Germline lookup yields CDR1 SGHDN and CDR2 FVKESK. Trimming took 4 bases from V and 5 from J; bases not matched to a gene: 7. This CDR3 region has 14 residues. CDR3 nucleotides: TGTGCCAGCAGCCTAAGGCGGGGGGCCAACGAGCAGTACTTC. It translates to CASSLRRGANEQYF.

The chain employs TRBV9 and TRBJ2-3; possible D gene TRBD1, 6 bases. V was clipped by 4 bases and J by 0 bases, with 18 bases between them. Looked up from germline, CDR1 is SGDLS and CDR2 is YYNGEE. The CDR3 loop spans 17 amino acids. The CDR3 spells CASSQGLGDASTDTQYF. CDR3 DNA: TGTGCCAGCAGCCAGGGGCTGGGCGACGCTAGCACAGATACGCAGTATTTT.

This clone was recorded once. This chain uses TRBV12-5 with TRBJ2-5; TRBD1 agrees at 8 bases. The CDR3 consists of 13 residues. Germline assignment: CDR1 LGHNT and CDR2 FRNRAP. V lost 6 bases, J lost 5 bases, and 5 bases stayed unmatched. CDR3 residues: CASGRTGSETQYF. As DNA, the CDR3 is TGTGCTAGTGGGCGGACAGGGAGCGAGACCCAGTACTTC.

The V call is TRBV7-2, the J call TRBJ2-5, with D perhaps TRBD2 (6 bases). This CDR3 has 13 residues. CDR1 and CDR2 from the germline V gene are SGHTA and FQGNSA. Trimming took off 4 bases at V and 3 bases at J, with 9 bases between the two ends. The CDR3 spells CASSSGGEETQYF. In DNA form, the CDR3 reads TGTGCCAGCAGCTCGGGCGGGGAAGAGACCCAGTACTTC. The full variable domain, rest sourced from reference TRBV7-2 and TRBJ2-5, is GAGVSQSPSNKVTEKGKDVELRCDPISGHTALYWYRQSLGQGLEFLIYFQGNSAPDKSGLPSDRFSAERTGGSVSTLTIQRTQQEDSAVYLCASSSGGEETQYFGPGTRLLVL.

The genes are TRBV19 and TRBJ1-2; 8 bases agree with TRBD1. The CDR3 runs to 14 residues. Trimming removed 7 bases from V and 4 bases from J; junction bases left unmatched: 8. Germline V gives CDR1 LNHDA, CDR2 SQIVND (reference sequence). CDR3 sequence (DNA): TGTGCCAGTAACGTAGACAGGGGCCTCTATGGCTACACCTTC. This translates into CASNVDRGLYGYTF.

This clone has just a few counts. The CDR3 spells CASSFPRGSTEAFF. For the CDR3, the DNA is TGTGCCAGCAGCTTCCCCAGGGGGTCAACTGAAGCTTTCTTT. The gene calls are TRBV7-2 and TRBJ1-1, with 7 nucleotides matching TRBD1. There are 14 residues in the CDR3. Germline CDR1 and CDR2: SGHTA and FQGNSA. V was clipped by 3 bases and J by 5 bases; unmatched bases: 6.